These 20 T cell receptor beta chains came from one sample sequenced in a study of cytomegalovirus exposure and HLA in healthy donors. Primers: 60 Vbeta forward and 13 Jbeta reverse. TCRdb keeps only in-frame clones here, not all; method: immunoSEQ multiplex PCR. The sample data list about 62,000 clones. Sequences were obtained from PBMCs. The receptors here all came from a man under 40 in good health and CMV-seropositive.

The CDR3: CASKTQGTETYEQYF. The DNA for the CDR3 is TGTGCCAGCAAAACCCAGGGTACCGAGACCTACGAGCAGTACTTC. The chain employs TRBV11-3 and TRBJ2-7; D is perhaps TRBD1 (5 bases). Germline V gives CDR1 SGHNT, CDR2 YENEEA. V was cut by 7 bases and J by 2 bases, with 18 bases left in between. The CDR3 totals 15 residues.

The chain joins TRBV12-5 to TRBJ1-2, with TRBD1 identical over 7 bases. CDR1 is LGHNT, CDR2 FRNRAP, per germline. The CDR3 runs 15 residues. Trimming removed 5 bases from V and 8 bases from J; junction bases left unmatched: 14. CDR3 in amino acids: CASGTETGPRHGYTF. The DNA of the CDR3 is TGTGCTAGTGGTACCGAGACAGGGCCGCGACACGGCTACACCTTC.

The rearrangement links TRBV5-1 to TRBJ2-7; TRBD2 is a possible D gene (6 bases). CDR1 SGHRS and CDR2 YFSETQ come from the germline V gene. The CDR3 is made up of 16 amino acids. V was clipped by 0 bases and J by 12 bases, with 25 bases between them. The CDR3 DNA sequence: TGCGCCAGCAGCTTGGGGGACTTGGACACCGACTCTGAATCGTACTTC. Its translation is CASSLGDLDTDSESYF.

J is TRBJ2-3 and V is TRBV5-1, with D possibly matching TRBD2 (7 bases). The CDR3 is made up of 18 amino acids. Germline values: CDR1 SGHRS, CDR2 YFSETQ. V shed 4 bases and J shed 0 bases, with 21 bases lying between them. The CDR3 protein is CASSPLSRGATSTDTQYF. The CDR3 DNA is TGCGCCAGCAGCCCCCTATCCCGGGGGGCCACTAGCACAGATACGCAGTATTTT.

CDR3 nucleotide sequence: TGTGCCAGTAGTTTAACCGGGACAGGGGTCTACGAGCAGTACTTC. As protein: CASSLTGTGVYEQYF. This sequence joins TRBV19 and TRBJ2-7; 10 bases fit TRBD1. Germline V gene sequence: CDR1 LNHDA, CDR2 SQIVND (reference sequence). V lost 5 bases to trimming and J lost 3 bases; unmatched junction nucleotides: 7. CDR3 length equals 15 residues.

With respect to this clone: A junction boundary mismatches the germline segment, possibly from a read error. V gene TRBV11-2 combines with J gene TRBJ2-7, with TRBD1 matching 10 bases. Germline assignment: CDR1 SGHAT and CDR2 FQNNGV. The CDR3 sequence is 16 residues long. CDR3 nucleotides: TGTGCCAGCAGCCATGTGGGGACAGGGGTCTCCCACGAGCAGTACTTC. Translated: CASSHVGTGVSHEQYF. The full variable domain, with the rest looked up from reference TRBV11-2 and TRBJ2-7, is EAGVAQSPRYKIIEKRQSVAFWCNPISGHATLYWYQQILGQGPKLLIQFQNNGVVDDSQLPKDRFSAERLKGVDSTLKIQPAKLEDSAVYLCASSHVGTGVSHEQYFGPGTRLTVT.

The chain couples TRBV6-5 to TRBJ1-2; D remains unclear. The V gene's germline CDR1 is MNHEY and CDR2 SVGAGI. Trimming pared 2 bases from V and 4 bases from J, leaving 8 bases between. CDR3 length: 13 amino acids. In DNA form, the CDR3 reads TGTGCCAGCAGTTACGCCGACACCTATGGCTACACCTTC. Amino acids: CASSYADTYGYTF.

The CDR3 region has the DNA TGTGCCTGGAGTGTAGACAGCCAACACTCCTACAATGAGCAGTTCTTC. As protein: CAWSVDSQHSYNEQFF. V is TRBV30 and J is TRBJ2-1; D might be TRBD1 (5 bases). V shed 0 bases and J shed 0 bases, with 12 bases lying between them. There are 16 residues in the CDR3. Germline V gene lookup returns CDR1 GTSNPN and CDR2 SVGIG (reference sequence). Complete variable domain (other parts from reference TRBV30 and TRBJ2-1): SQTIHQWPATLVQPVGSPLSLECTVEGTSNPNLYWYRQAAGRGLQLLFYSVGIGQISSEVPQNLSASRPQDRQFILSSKKLLLSDSGFYLCAWSVDSQHSYNEQFFGPGTRLTVL.

The rearrangement links TRBV14 to TRBJ2-5; 7 bases fit TRBD1. V lost 4 bases and J lost 2; bases outside the gene matches: 10. The CDR3 length is 16 residues. Germline V gene lookup returns CDR1 SGHDN and CDR2 FVKESK. CDR3 region: CASSRRDSRPQETQYF. The CDR3 nucleotides are TGTGCCAGCAGCCGTCGGGACAGCAGACCTCAAGAGACCCAGTACTTC.

The chain employs TRBV6-5 and TRBJ2-3, with 10 nucleotides matching TRBD2. From germline, CDR1 is MNHEY and CDR2 SVGAGI. There are 15 residues in the CDR3. V was clipped by 2 bases and J by 2 bases; unmatched bases: 1. The CDR3 reads CASSYSGGATDTQYF. Here the CDR3 DNA reads TGTGCCAGCAGTTACAGCGGGGGGGCCACAGATACGCAGTATTTT.

V usage is TRBV25-1 and J usage is TRBJ1-2, with a weak D call TRBD1 (6 bases). Per the germline V gene, CDR1 is MGHDK and CDR2 is SYGVNS. The ends were cut back, 5 bases at V and 4 bases at J, with 14 bases in the middle. The CDR3 has 14 residues. In nucleotides, the CDR3 is TGTGCCAGCAGTTGGGGGGGCGAGGGCTATGGCTACACCTTC. Protein sequence: CASSWGGEGYGYTF.

V and J are TRBV2 and TRBJ1-4; 9 bases fit TRBD1. This CDR3 is 14 amino acids long. V lost 7 bases to trimming and J lost 8 bases; unmatched junction nucleotides: 8. The germline CDR1 and CDR2 sequences are SNHLY and FYNNEI. The CDR3 spells CASTPDRGAEKLFF. The CDR3 nucleotides are TGTGCCAGCACCCCGGACAGGGGTGCCGAAAAACTGTTTTTT.

The gene calls are TRBV4-2 and TRBJ1-2, with D possibly being TRBD1 (6 bases). From germline, CDR1 is LGHNA and CDR2 YNFKEQ. CDR3 length equals 18 residues. V dropped 1 base and J dropped 3 bases, with 21 bases sitting between them. The DNA of the CDR3 is TGTGCCAGCAGCCAAGTCGCGTCAGGGGTCTTAAGGGACTATGGCTACACCTTC. Amino acids: CASSQVASGVLRDYGYTF.

Points on this clone: The sample has other DNA sequences that encode this CDR3 too. V gene TRBV28 combines with J gene TRBJ1-2, with a tentative D call TRBD1 (5 bases). V lost 2 bases and J lost 4, with 11 bases in between. Germline V gene sequence: CDR1 MDHEN, CDR2 SYDVKM. The CDR3 is made up of 14 amino acids. In DNA form, the CDR3 reads TGTGCCAGCAGTTTAGGAGATAGGGGCTATGGCTACACCTTC. This codes for CASSLGDRGYGYTF.

This sequence joins TRBV4-2 and TRBJ1-2; maybe TRBD1 (6 bases). V lost 3 bases and J 2 bases, leaving 16 bases between the germline ends. The CDR3 length is 16 residues. CDR1 and CDR2 (germline): LGHNA, YNFKEQ. The CDR3: CASSHTQGRENYGYTF. In nucleotides, the CDR3 is TGTGCCAGCAGCCATACACAGGGTAGGGAGAACTATGGCTACACCTTC.

The chain recombines TRBV6-6 with TRBJ1-5; D gene uncertain. CDR1 and CDR2 from the germline V gene are MNHNY and SVGAGI (reference sequence). The CDR3 totals 15 residues. Trimming shortened V by 0 bases and J by 5 bases, and 11 bases separated the two germline ends. CDR3 nucleotides: TGTGCCAGCAGTTACTCGGGCACACCTGATCAGCCCCAGCATTTT. Translation gives CASSYSGTPDQPQHF.

This chain joins TRBV7-2 and TRBJ2-5; 10 bases are a match to TRBD2. The CDR3 spans 14 residues. The V gene end was trimmed by 3 bases and the J gene end by 4 bases; junction bases not matched to a gene: 2. Per germline, CDR1 SGHTA and CDR2 FQGNSA. CDR3 coding DNA: TGTGCCAGCAGCTTCGCTAGCGGGGGAGAGACCCAGTACTTC. It specifies CASSFASGGETQYF.

The rearrangement joins TRBV12-5 to TRBJ2-1, with D maybe TRBD2 (6 bases). The length of the CDR3 is 17 residues. The germline CDR1 and CDR2 sequences are LGHNT and FRNRAP. Trimming left V 4 bases short and J 3 bases short, with 19 bases between. CDR3 in DNA: TGTGCTAGTGGTTCCCCCGGGACTTTGCAGTACTACAATGAGCAGTTCTTC. Translated, it gives CASGSPGTLQYYNEQFF. Full variable domain (remainder filled in from reference TRBV12-5 and TRBJ2-1): DARVTQTPRHKVTEMGQEVTMRCQPILGHNTVFWYRQTMMQGLELLAYFRNRAPLDDSGMPKDRFSAEMPDATLATLKIQPSEPRDSAVYFCASGSPGTLQYYNEQFFGPGTRLTVL.

The chain couples TRBV10-3 to TRBJ2-3, with no clear D. The V gene lost 10 bases and the J gene lost 1 base, with 15 bases spanning the gap. CDR3 length equals 14 residues. Per the germline V gene, CDR1 is ENHRY and CDR2 is SYGVKD. The CDR3 DNA follows: TGTGCCACTTCGACCGGTGAGGGCACAGATACGCAGTATTTT. This sequence encodes CATSTGEGTDTQYF.

The V call is TRBV5-1, the J call TRBJ2-3; 9 bases agree with TRBD1. The trim removed 3 bases at V and 5 bases at J, leaving 4 bases unmatched. The CDR3 is 14 residues long. The germline CDR1 and CDR2 sequences are SGHRS and YFSETQ. The CDR3 is CASSSGTGKDTQYF. The CDR3 region has the DNA TGCGCCAGCAGCTCTGGGACAGGGAAAGATACGCAGTATTTT.